The next 17 T cell receptor beta chains were all read from a single sample in a study of cytomegalovirus exposure and HLA in healthy donors (TCRdb year 2017). Library creation used the immunoSEQ multiplex PCR assay. For the multiplex PCR, a mixture combining 60 forward primers for TCR Vbeta segments and 13 reverse primers for TCR Jbeta segments was used. Imported from immuneACCESS, the table was reduced by TCRdb to in-frame sequences with V and J called. These copies leave out some clones; in studies compared against another copy, an unresolved V gene accounts for under half, and the cause of the remainder is not known. The sample table holds about 69,000 clones, of which about 73% were seen once. The ten largest clones represent roughly 9.8% of the sample. Sequencing was done on a sample of PBMCs. All receptors come from a woman under 40 in good health and CMV-seronegative.

This chain connects TRBV7-3 to TRBJ1-1, with D tentatively TRBD1 (6 bases). The ends were cut back, 0 bases at V and 8 bases at J, with 10 bases in the middle. This CDR3 has 13 residues. Germline V gene lookup returns CDR1 SGHTA and CDR2 FQGTGA. CDR3 amino acids: CASSLTDSEEAFF. CDR3 DNA: TGTGCCAGCAGCTTAACGGACAGTGAAGAAGCTTTCTTT.

The chain joins TRBV29-1 to TRBJ2-7; 12 bases match TRBD2. CDR3 length: 16 amino acids. Germline-derived CDR1 and CDR2 are SQVTM and ANQGSEA. V trimming: 4 bases; J trimming: 3 bases; junction bases outside the gene matches: 10. The CDR3 reads CSVVLAGGPVSYEQYF. The CDR3 DNA follows: TGCAGCGTTGTACTAGCGGGGGGCCCAGTAAGCTACGAGCAGTACTTC.

This chain links TRBV9 with TRBJ1-2; no clear D gene. Trimming pared 4 bases from V and 2 bases from J, leaving 9 bases between. Germline V lookup: CDR1 SGDLS, CDR2 YYNGEE. The length of the CDR3 is 13 residues. The CDR3 DNA follows: TGTGCCAGCAGCCCTAATGTAAACTATGGCTACACCTTC. Translation gives CASSPNVNYGYTF.

The sample holds a few counts of this clone. This sequence joins TRBV6-4 and TRBJ2-1, with D tentatively TRBD2 (7 bases). CDR1 and CDR2 from the germline V gene are MRHNA and SNTAGT. This CDR3 has 15 amino acids. V was pared by 6 bases and J by 6 bases, with 18 bases between. CDR3 amino acids: CASSPLGGASNEQFF. For the CDR3, the DNA is TGTGCCAGCAGCCCGTTAGGGGGGGCGAGCAATGAGCAGTTCTTC.

V and J are TRBV5-3 and TRBJ2-5; D gene ambiguous. TRBV5-3 is an ORF for which the function is uncertain. The CDR3 is 16 residues long. Deletions cut 5 bases from V and 1 base from J, with 18 bases between. The CDR3 spells CARSLNTNDSQETQYF. The CDR3 DNA follows: TGTGCCAGAAGTTTAAACACGAATGACTCCCAAGAGACCCAGTACTTC.

The chain has TRBV19 and TRBJ2-1, with 12 bases matching TRBD2. Germline V gene data show CDR1 as LNHDA and CDR2 as SQIVND (reference sequence). After removal of 5 bases from V and 0 bases from J, the junction contained 11 bases not matched to a gene. The CDR3 contains 19 residues. The DNA of the CDR3 is TGTGCCAGTAGTCCCCTAGCGGGGGGGAAGAAGGGCTCCTACAATGAGCAGTTCTTC. Residues: CASSPLAGGKKGSYNEQFF. The full variable domain, in which reference TRBV19 and TRBJ2-1 provide the parts outside the CDR3, is DGGITQSPKYLFRKEGQNVTLSCEQNLNHDAMYWYRQDPGQGLRLIYYSQIVNDFQKGDIAEGYSVSREKKESFPLTVTSAQKNPTAFYLCASSPLAGGKKGSYNEQFFGPGTRLTVL.

The CDR3 nucleotides are TGTGCCAGCAGCGTAGGGGGGCCAAGGGACTATGGCTACACCTTC. This gives the protein CASSVGGPRDYGYTF. This chain connects TRBV9 to TRBJ1-2, with D perhaps TRBD1 (6 bases). Germline loops: CDR1 SGDLS, CDR2 YYNGEE. Trimming left V 0 bases short and J 3 bases short, with 12 bases between. The CDR3 runs to 15 residues.

V and J are TRBV19 and TRBJ1-2; maybe TRBD1 (6 bases). This CDR3 is 12 amino acids long. Trimming removed 5 bases from V and 5 bases from J, with 9 bases in between. The V gene's germline CDR1 is LNHDA and CDR2 SQIVND (reference sequence). The CDR3 is CASSGQGYGYTF. DNA for the CDR3: TGTGCCAGTAGTGGGCAGGGGTATGGCTACACCTTC.

As DNA, the CDR3 is TGTGCCAGTAGTAAAGATGAGGTCGGAGGCTACACCTTC. It encodes CASSKDEVGGYTF. The genes are TRBV19 and TRBJ1-2; no clear D. There are 13 residues in the CDR3. The V end lost 4 bases, the J end lost 8 bases, and 14 bases lay between the germline ends. Germline CDR1 and CDR2: LNHDA and SQIVND (reference sequence).

The chain employs TRBV7-6 and TRBJ2-7; TRBD1 aligns across 7 bases. Germline assignment: CDR1 SGHVS and CDR2 FNYEAQ. Trimming at V came to 5 bases and at J to 5 bases, leaving 9 bases not matched to a gene. This CDR3 contains 14 residues. CDR3 sequence reads: CASSPTDRVHEQYF. CDR3 DNA: TGTGCCAGCAGCCCTACCGACAGGGTCCACGAGCAGTACTTC.

There are a few counts of this clone. CDR3 protein: CASSLGAQGLPTFGEQFF. The CDR3 DNA sequence: TGTGCCAGCAGCTTAGGAGCCCAAGGACTACCGACTTTTGGTGAGCAGTTCTTC. The V call is TRBV7-9, the J call TRBJ2-1, with D perhaps matching TRBD2 (6 bases). The CDR3 length is 18 residues. From germline, CDR1 is SEHNR and CDR2 FQNEAQ (reference sequence). Trimming cost V 1 base and J 9 bases, with 25 bases left between them.

The chain joins TRBV25-1 to TRBJ2-2, with TRBD1 matching 7 bases. This CDR3 is built from 14 residues. Looked up from germline, CDR1 is MGHDK and CDR2 is SYGVNS. The junction had 5 bases not matched to a gene; V was cut back by 4 bases and J by 6 bases. CDR3 in amino acids: CASSGGQLPGELFF. The CDR3 DNA reads as TGTGCCAGCAGTGGGGGACAGTTACCCGGGGAGCTGTTTTTT.

The J gene is TRBJ2-3, the V gene TRBV5-8; 15 nucleotides align to TRBD2. Germline lookup yields CDR1 SGHTS and CDR2 YDEGEE. With 7 bases clipped from V and 8 bases from J, the junction kept 8 bases outside the gene matches. The CDR3 runs to 15 residues. The CDR3 bases are TGTGCCAGCGGACTAGCGGGGGGGCCGTGGACTACGCAGTATTTT. Amino acids: CASGLAGGPWTTQYF.

The V and J genes are TRBV18 and TRBJ1-6, with D possibly matching TRBD1 (6 bases). This CDR3 contains 14 residues. From germline, CDR1 is KGHSH and CDR2 LQKENI. V was pared by 6 bases and J by 8 bases, with 14 bases between. The CDR3 nucleotides read TGTGCCAGCTCGCCAGGGGCAGACCATTCACCCCTCCACTTT. Translation gives CASSPGADHSPLHF.

This chain uses TRBV6-5 with TRBJ2-1; 7 bases fit TRBD1. Germline lookup yields CDR1 MNHEY and CDR2 SVGAGI. J was trimmed by 8 bases and V by 8 bases; bases with no gene match: 12. This CDR3 is 14 amino acids long. The CDR3 nucleotides are TGTGCCAGCCAGGTGGTAGGGGGCCACGATGAGCAGTTCTTC. Translated, it gives CASQVVGGHDEQFF.

The V gene is TRBV7-2, the J gene TRBJ1-5, with 9 bases matching TRBD1. V shed 1 base, J shed 1 base, and the junction held 8 bases outside the gene matches. The germline V gene has CDR1 SGHTA and CDR2 FQGNSA. This CDR3 has 18 residues. The CDR3 sequence is CASSLEGQGFPSNQPQHF. The CDR3 bases are TGTGCCAGCAGCTTAGAGGGACAGGGATTTCCGAGCAATCAGCCCCAGCATTTT.

The rearrangement links TRBV7-2 to TRBJ2-7; tentative D call: TRBD2 (6 bases). The ends were cut back, 3 bases at V and 7 bases at J, with 16 bases in the middle. Germline CDR1 and CDR2: SGHTA and FQGNSA. The CDR3 is 14 residues long. CDR3 DNA sequence: TGTGCCAGCAGCTTCCCTCCCAGGGCGGGGGAGCAGTACTTC. Translating gives CASSFPPRAGEQYF.